This T cell receptor (beta chain) was captured in a study of immune evolution from preneoplasia to lung adenocarcinoma. This table comes from immunoSEQ multiplex PCR, and its TCRdb copy is limited to in-frame clones, with some not included. Of around 6,600 clones in the sample, roughly 85% were seen once. V was shortened by 6 bases and J by 6 bases, with 18 bases between the two germline ends. This CDR3 comprises 15 residues. From germline, CDR1 is KGHSH and CDR2 LQKENI. The receptor was derived from a person aged 50-70 years with lung adenocarcinoma. The sequenced sample was FFPE invasive lung adenocarcinoma tissue. J is TRBJ1-3 and V is TRBV18; D not certain. CDR3 protein: CASSQSPSGLNTIYF. The CDR3 bases are TGTGCCAGCTCGCAGAGCCCGTCGGGGTTAAACACCATATATTTT.